In its sample, the clone carrying this T cell receptor beta chain was seen once. Its cognate antigen is unknown. The sample originates from a study of cytomegalovirus exposure and HLA in healthy donors. Study outcomes and limitations: For most TCR beta V segments, an earlier analysis put the productive rate at about 87% or about 30% of the time. The likely explanation for a cluster of highly shared sequence variants was sequencing artifact. Specificity of three CMV-associated chains for CMV antigens was verified in vitro.

Per the germline V gene, CDR1 is SGHRS and CDR2 is YFSETQ. V was pared by 0 bases and J by 5 bases, with 14 bases between. CDR3 length: 15 amino acids. The PCR employed 60 Vbeta primers together with 13 Jbeta primers. The repertoire was sequenced with immunoSEQ multiplex PCR; TCRdb's copy has only in-frame clones and lacks some. This sample carries 150,000 to 200,000 clones, 75% to 90% of them seen once, and the ten largest clones take 1.5% to 2%. The clonotype comes from a woman aged 18-35 years in good health and CMV-seronegative. The sequenced sample was PBMCs. This rearrangement joins TRBV5-1 to TRBJ2-5; no definite D call. The CDR3 loop is CASSLGSQLLETQYF. The CDR3 region has the DNA TGCGCCAGCAGCTTGGGTAGCCAACTCTTGGAGACCCAGTACTTC.